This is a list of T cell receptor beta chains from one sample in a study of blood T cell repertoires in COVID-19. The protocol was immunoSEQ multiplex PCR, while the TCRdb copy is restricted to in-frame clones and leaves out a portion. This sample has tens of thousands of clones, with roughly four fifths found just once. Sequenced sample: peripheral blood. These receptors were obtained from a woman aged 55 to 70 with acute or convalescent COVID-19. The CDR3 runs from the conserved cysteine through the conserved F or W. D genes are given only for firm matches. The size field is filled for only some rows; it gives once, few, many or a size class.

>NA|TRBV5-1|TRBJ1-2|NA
CASSLRQASPYGYTF
TGCGCCAGCAGCTTGAGACAGGCGTCTCCTTATGGCTACACCTTC
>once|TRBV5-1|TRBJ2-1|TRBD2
CASSLSGALGNEQFF
TGCGCCAGCAGCTTGAGCGGGGCCTTGGGCAATGAGCAGTTCTTC
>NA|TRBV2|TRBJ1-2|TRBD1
CASRGRGYGYTF
TGTGCCAGCAGGGGCAGGGGGTATGGCTACACCTTC
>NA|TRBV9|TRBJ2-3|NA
CASSVEDYRGPSTDTQYF
TGTGCCAGCAGCGTCGAGGACTACAGGGGTCCTAGCACAGATACGCAGTATTTT
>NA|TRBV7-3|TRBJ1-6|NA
CASSTQGYNSPLHF
TGTGCCAGCAGCACCCAGGGGTATAATTCACCCCTCCACTTT
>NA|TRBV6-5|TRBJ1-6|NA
CASRGGPLYNSPLHF
TGTGCCAGCCGGGGAGGCCCTCTCTATAATTCACCCCTCCACTTT
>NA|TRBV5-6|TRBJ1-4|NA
CASSLDGGSEKLFF
TGTGCCAGCAGCTTGGATGGTGGTAGTGAAAAACTGTTTTTT
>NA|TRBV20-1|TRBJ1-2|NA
CSATRQGGYTF
TGCAGTGCTACCCGACAAGGAGGCTACACCTTC
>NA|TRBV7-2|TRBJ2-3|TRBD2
CASSFGLAGGNTQYF
TGTGCCAGCAGCTTTGGGCTAGCGGGGGGGAATACGCAGTATTTT
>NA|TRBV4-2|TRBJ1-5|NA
CASSQGARQPQHF
TGTGCCAGCAGCCAGGGGGCTCGGCAGCCCCAGCATTTT
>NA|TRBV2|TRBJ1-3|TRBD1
CASRAGQGLSGNTIYF
TGTGCCAGCAGAGCCGGACAGGGACTCTCTGGAAACACCATATATTTT
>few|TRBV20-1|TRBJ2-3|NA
CSASSVSPDTQYF
TGCAGTGCTAGTTCGGTGTCCCCAGATACGCAGTATTTT
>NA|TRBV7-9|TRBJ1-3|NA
CASSLDGIGNTIYF
TGTGCCAGCAGCTTAGACGGGATTGGAAACACCATATATTTT
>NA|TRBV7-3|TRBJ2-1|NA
CASSFDLYNEQFF
TGTGCCAGCAGCTTTGACTTATACAATGAGCAGTTCTTC
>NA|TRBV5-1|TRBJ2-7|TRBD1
CASSLGALGRTQGDQYEQYF
TGCGCCAGCAGCTTGGGGGCGTTGGGCCGAACCCAGGGGGACCAGTACGAGCAGTACTTC
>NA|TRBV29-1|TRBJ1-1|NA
CSVDGGRSYTEAFF
TGCAGCGTAGACGGGGGGCGGTCTTACACTGAAGCTTTCTTT
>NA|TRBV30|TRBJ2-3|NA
CAWSVLGSTQYF
TGTGCCTGGAGTGTTCTCGGGAGTACGCAGTATTTT
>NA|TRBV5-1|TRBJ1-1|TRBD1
CASSLGQGEAAFF
TGCGCCAGCAGCCTGGGACAGGGGGAGGCAGCTTTCTTT
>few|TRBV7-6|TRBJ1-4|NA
CASSLVGGKDEKLFF
TGTGCCAGCAGCTTAGTGGGGGGAAAAGATGAAAAACTGTTTTTT
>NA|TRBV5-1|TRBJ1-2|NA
CASSLSGNVGYGYTF
TGCGCCAGCAGCTTATCAGGGAATGTGGGCTATGGCTACACCTTC
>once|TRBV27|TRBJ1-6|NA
CASSLGYSPLHF
TGTGCCAGCAGTTTGGGCTATTCACCCCTCCACTTT
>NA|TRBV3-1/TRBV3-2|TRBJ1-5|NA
CASSQDRAPGQPQHF
TGTGCCAGCAGCCAAGATAGGGCGCCGGGGCAGCCCCAGCATTTT
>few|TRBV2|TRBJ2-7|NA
CASSELEQYF
TGTGCCAGCAGTGAACTCGAGCAGTACTTC
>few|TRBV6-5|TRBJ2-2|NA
CASTLTGGPGELFF
TGTGCCAGCACCCTAACCGGGGGGCCGGGGGAGCTGTTTTTT
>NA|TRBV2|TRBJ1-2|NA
CASEGGEGSYGYTF
TGTGCCAGCGAAGGGGGAGAGGGTAGCTATGGCTACACCTTC
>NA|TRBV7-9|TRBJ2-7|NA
CASRKQGNHEQYF
TGTGCCAGCCGGAAACAGGGCAACCACGAGCAGTACTTC
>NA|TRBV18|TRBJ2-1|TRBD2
CASSPRTSGGAGNEQFF
TGTGCCAGCTCACCAAGGACTAGCGGGGGGGCTGGAAATGAGCAGTTCTTC